The 6 T cell receptor beta chains in this list originate from one sample, sequenced in a study of T cells in Graves' hyperthyroidism and ophthalmopathy. Amplification of TCR beta CDR3 regions used RNA as the template. When the TCR CDR3 underwent first-round RT-PCR, the HTBI primer set was used. TCRdb analysed the multiplex PCR reads with MiXCR anew, one entry per CDR3 protein. Of hundreds of thousands of distinct CDR3 sequences listed, 18% are singletons. What was sequenced was blood. The receptors come from a woman in her forties or fifties with Graves' hyperthyroidism that later progressed to Graves' ophthalmopathy.

This clonotype has more than one count but fewer than ten. The chain combines TRBV28 with TRBJ1-4, with D perhaps matching TRBD1 (6 bases). CDR1 and CDR2 (germline): MDHEN, SYDVKM. Trimming left V 3 bases short and J 8 bases short, with 13 bases between. The CDR3 runs to 14 residues. The chain's CDR3 is CASSFTTGREKLFF. The CDR3 coding sequence is TGTGCCAGCAGTTTTACCACAGGGAGGGAAAAACTGTTTTTT.

This clonotype was counted a few times. The gene calls are TRBV7-8 and TRBJ2-1; 8 nucleotides align to TRBD2. V shed 5 bases and J 5 bases; nucleotides not matched to a gene: 8. Germline CDR1 and CDR2: SGHVS and FQNEAQ. This CDR3 comprises 15 residues. In DNA form, the CDR3 reads TGTGCCAGCAGCCGATCGGGGGGGGGGGACAATGAGCAGTTCTTC. It yields the protein CASSRSGGGDNEQFF.

This clonotype has a count of ten or more. The chain combines TRBV20-1 with TRBJ2-7, with 7 bases matching TRBD2. This CDR3 spans 15 amino acids. The V gene's germline CDR1 is DFQATT and CDR2 SNEGSKA (reference sequence). After removal of 3 bases from V and 0 bases from J, the junction contained 8 bases not matched to a gene. CDR3 DNA: TGCAGTGCTAGGGGGGGGAGCCTTAGCTCCTACGAGCAGTACTTC. Translated, it gives CSARGGSLSSYEQYF.

This clonotype was seen once. Without the conserved terminal phenylalanine or tryptophan, this CDR3 likely stems from a read error. J is TRBJ1-5 and V is TRBV19; 9 nucleotides line up with TRBD1. The germline V gene encodes CDR1 LNHDA and CDR2 SQIVND (reference sequence). V lost 7 bases and J lost 6; bases outside the gene matches: 16. The CDR3 is made up of 17 amino acids. The CDR3 loop reads CASTAPPGQGLSQPQHL. In DNA form, the CDR3 reads TGTGCCAGTACCGCACCCCCCGGACAGGGGTTGAGTCAGCCCCAGCATCTT.

This clonotype has only a few counts. The chain couples TRBV4-1 to TRBJ2-7, with 8 bases matching TRBD2. CDR1 and CDR2 (germline): MGHRA, YSYEKL. Germline trimming cut 4 bases from V and 6 bases from J; bases unmatched to any gene: 17. The CDR3 sequence is 17 residues long. The CDR3: CASSRPSSGGPFGEQYF. The CDR3 nucleotides are TGCGCCAGCAGCCGACCCTCGAGCGGGGGCCCCTTCGGCGAGCAGTACTTC.

The chain has TRBV20-1 and TRBJ1-2; D not certain. V shed 0 bases and J shed 0 bases, with 17 bases lying between them. The germline gives CDR1 DFQATT, CDR2 SNEGSKA (reference sequence). The CDR3 consists of 17 residues. This chain's CDR3 is CSARDFLSGEANYGYTF. The CDR3 DNA reads as TGCAGTGCTAGAGACTTTCTCTCCGGGGAAGCTAACTATGGCTACACCTTC.